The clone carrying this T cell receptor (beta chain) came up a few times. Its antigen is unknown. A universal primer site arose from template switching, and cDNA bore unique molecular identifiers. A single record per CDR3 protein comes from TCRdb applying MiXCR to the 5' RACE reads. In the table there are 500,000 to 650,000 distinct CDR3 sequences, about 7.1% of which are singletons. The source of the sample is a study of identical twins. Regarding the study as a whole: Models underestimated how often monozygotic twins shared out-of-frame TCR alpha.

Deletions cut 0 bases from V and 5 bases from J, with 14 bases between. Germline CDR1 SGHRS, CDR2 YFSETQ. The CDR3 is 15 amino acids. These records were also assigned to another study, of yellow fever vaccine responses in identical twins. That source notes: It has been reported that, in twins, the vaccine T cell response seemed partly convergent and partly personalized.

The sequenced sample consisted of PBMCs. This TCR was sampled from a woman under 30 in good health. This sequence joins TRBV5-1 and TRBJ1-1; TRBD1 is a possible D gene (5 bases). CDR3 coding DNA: TGCGCCAGCAGCTTGGACGGGGGATCTACTACTGAAGCTTTCTTT. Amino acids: CASSLDGGSTTEAFF.